A selection of T cell receptor beta chains follows, all from one sample in a study of EBV T-cell therapy then PD-1 blockade in nasopharyngeal carcinoma. These TCRs are of unknown antigen specificity. Assay: immunoSEQ multiplex PCR; the TCRdb copy retains only in-frame clones and omits some. The table has roughly 16,000 clones, around 80% seen once; the top ten hold roughly 27%. The specimen comprised CD8+ T cells from blood, sampled at day 0 from a patient whose treatment included autologous EBV-specific T cells and nivolumab. These receptors all stem from a man aged 40-49 years with nasopharyngeal carcinoma. CDR3s include the opening cysteine and the closing phenylalanine or tryptophan. D genes are given only for firm matches. Only some rows state a clone size, as once, few, many or a class for expanded clones.

D gene,clone size,J gene,CDR3 length,V gene,CDR3 protein,CDR3 DNA
.,few,TRBJ2-7,17,TRBV27,CASSPRGTDLSSYEQYF,TGTGCCAGCAGCCCTCGGGGGACCGATTTAAGCTCCTACGAGCAGTACTTC
.,once,TRBJ1-1,10,TRBV6-6,CASNPLPAFF,TGTGCCAGCAACCCTTTACCTGCTTTCTTT
TRBD1,.,TRBJ1-2,14,TRBV13,CASSSGQGNYGYTF,TGTGCCAGCAGCTCGGGACAGGGGAACTATGGCTACACCTTC
.,once,TRBJ2-1,14,TRBV4-3,CASADGGSYNEQFF,TGCGCCAGCGCCGACGGAGGCTCCTACAATGAGCAGTTCTTC
TRBD1,.,TRBJ2-2,14,TRBV5-1,CASSTGQGGGELFF,TGCGCCAGCAGCACCGGACAGGGTGGCGGGGAGCTGTTTTTT
.,.,TRBJ1-1,15,TRBV6-2/TRBV6-3,CASSGVGYGVTEAFF,TGTGCCAGCAGTGGAGTTGGTTACGGCGTCACTGAAGCTTTCTTT
TRBD1,.,TRBJ2-7,15,TRBV5-1,CASSPRTGNTYEQYF,TGCGCCAGCAGCCCAAGGACAGGGAACACCTACGAGCAGTACTTC
TRBD2,.,TRBJ2-3,15,TRBV27,CASRKLAGGPDTQYF,TGTGCCAGCAGGAAACTAGCGGGGGGTCCAGATACGCAGTATTTT
TRBD1,.,TRBJ1-2,16,TRBV24-1,CATSDPGTGDLYGYTF,TGTGCCACCAGTGATCCTGGGACAGGGGATCTCTATGGCTACACCTTC
.,.,TRBJ2-1,17,TRBV3-1/TRBV3-2,CASSQDAILTHYNEQFF,TGTGCCAGCAGCCAAGATGCAATTCTAACCCACTACAATGAGCAGTTCTTC
.,once,TRBJ2-7,13,TRBV12-3/TRBV12-4,CASSLSWSYEQYF,TGTGCCAGCAGCCTGTCATGGAGTTACGAGCAGTACTTC
TRBD1,.,TRBJ1-2,15,TRBV6-5,CASVDRGVGTYGYTF,TGTGCCAGCGTGGACAGGGGGGTCGGTACCTATGGCTACACCTTC
.,.,TRBJ1-6,15,TRBV4-1,CASSPRRTANSPLHF,TGCGCCAGCAGCCCCCGCAGGACAGCCAATTCACCCCTCCACTTT
.,.,TRBJ1-3,13,TRBV6-5,CATTGGSGNTIYF,TGTGCCACCACGGGGGGCTCGGGAAACACCATATATTTT